These 28 T cell receptor beta chains were all obtained from the same sample, sequenced in a study of beta chain features in type 1 diabetes. Expressed TCRB transcripts got sequenced, as all isolated RNA was reverse transcribed. This table comes from immunoSEQ multiplex PCR, and its TCRdb copy is limited to in-frame clones, with some not included. The table lists over 700,000 clones, about a sixth of them singletons. The specimen was naive CD4+ T cells from blood. The receptors were gathered from a woman aged 18-29 years in good health.

This chain uses TRBV19 with TRBJ2-1, with D possibly being TRBD2 (5 bases). CDR1 and CDR2 (germline): LNHDA, SQIVND (reference sequence). The CDR3 extends over 17 amino acids. V was clipped by 4 bases and J by 4 bases, with 20 bases between them. The CDR3 DNA follows: TGTGCCAGTAGTACCCGTGGAGGTAGCGCAGCGTACAATGAGCAGTTCTTC. The encoded protein is CASSTRGGSAAYNEQFF.

The chain carries TRBV7-2 and TRBJ1-1; D is unresolved. Trimming cost V 5 bases and J 6 bases, with 16 bases left between them. The length of the CDR3 is 14 residues. Germline CDR1 is SGHTA and CDR2 is FQGNSA. CDR3 residues: CASSRSEAKPEAFF. As DNA, the CDR3 is TGTGCCAGCAGCCGGTCCGAGGCTAAACCTGAAGCTTTCTTT.

In this sample, this clone turned up a few times. The V and J genes are TRBV19 and TRBJ2-1; TRBD2 matches 10 bases. CDR1 and CDR2 from the germline V gene are LNHDA and SQIVND (reference sequence). The CDR3 has 13 amino acids. CDR3 in DNA: TGTGCTGCGAGCGGGAGGGCTAGGAATGAGCAGTTCTTC. Its protein is CAASGRARNEQFF.

The J gene is TRBJ1-2, the V gene TRBV4-1; no definite D call. V was clipped by 5 bases and J by 0 bases, with 7 bases between them. This CDR3 has 13 residues. The germline CDR1 and CDR2 sequences are MGHRA and YSYEKL. The CDR3, as DNA: TGCGCCAGCAGCGGGTTTTCTAACTATGGCTACACCTTC. Its translation is CASSGFSNYGYTF.

The chain recombines TRBV16 with TRBJ2-3, with 10 bases lining up with TRBD2. J lost 5 bases, V lost 2 bases, and 7 bases had no gene match. Germline V CDR1 and CDR2: KGHSY, FQNENV. The length of the CDR3 is 16 residues. In DNA form, the CDR3 reads TGTGCCAGCAGCCAAGGGAAGCGGGAGGGCCGAGATACGCAGTATTTT. This gives the protein CASSQGKREGRDTQYF.

The sample holds a few counts of this clone. This chain uses TRBV7-9 with TRBJ2-3; 11 bases are shared with TRBD1. The CDR3 length is 15 residues. Germline V gives CDR1 SEHNR, CDR2 FQNEAQ (reference sequence). After removal of 4 bases from V and 2 bases from J, the junction contained 2 bases not matched to a gene. CDR3 sequence (DNA): TGTGCCAGCAGCTCCGGACAGGGGGCCACAGATACGCAGTATTTT. As protein: CASSSGQGATDTQYF.

V usage is TRBV7-9 and J usage is TRBJ1-2, with 7 nucleotides matching TRBD1. The CDR3 loop spans 13 amino acids. Germline CDR1 is SEHNR and CDR2 is FQNEAQ (reference sequence). V dropped 5 bases and J dropped 2; count of bases not matched to a gene: 2. The CDR3 coding sequence is TGTGCCAGCAGCGTGACAGGGAACTATGGCTACACCTTC. Its translation: CASSVTGNYGYTF.

This clone was found a few times. The chain recombines TRBV9 with TRBJ2-7; 7 positions match TRBD1. V lost 10 bases to trimming and J lost 5 bases; unmatched junction nucleotides: 24. Looked up from germline, CDR1 is SGDLS and CDR2 is YYNGEE. The CDR3 covers 17 residues. The CDR3 here is CASAGRDRGRSTHEQYF. The DNA for the CDR3 is TGTGCCTCAGCCGGTCGGGACAGAGGGAGATCTACCCACGAGCAGTACTTC.

This clone was picked up a small number of times. The chain links TRBV10-1 to TRBJ2-5, with D perhaps matching TRBD1 (5 bases). Germline values: CDR1 WNHNN, CDR2 SYGVQD (reference sequence). V dropped 6 bases and J dropped 0 bases, with 5 bases sitting between them. This CDR3 is built from 12 residues. CDR3 protein: CASSRDQETQYF. DNA of the CDR3: TGCGCCAGCAGCAGGGACCAAGAGACCCAGTACTTC.

This clone was picked up many times. The rearrangement uses TRBV4-2 and TRBJ1-2, with D hard to call. The ends were cut back, 4 bases at V and 5 bases at J, with 8 bases in the middle. CDR1 is LGHNA and CDR2 is YNFKEQ in the germline V gene. The length of the CDR3 is 12 residues. This CDR3 is CASSPSTYGYTF. The CDR3 region has the DNA TGTGCCAGCAGCCCGTCTACATATGGCTACACCTTC.

This clone was seen more than once but under ten times. This same CDR3 is encoded by further DNA sequences in the sample. The chain uses TRBV28 and TRBJ2-3, with D uncertain. The germline V gene encodes CDR1 MDHEN and CDR2 SYDVKM. This CDR3 spans 13 amino acids. Trimming took 4 bases from V and 1 from J, leaving 6 bases between them. The CDR3 loop is CASSSPGTDTQYF. The CDR3 region has the DNA TGTGCCAGCAGTTCCCCGGGCACAGATACGCAGTATTTT.

Only a few counts were recorded for this clone. The rearrangement uses TRBV11-2 and TRBJ2-3, with D hard to call. The CDR3 is 15 residues long. V was clipped by 1 base and J by 0 bases, with 8 bases between them. Germline V gene data show CDR1 as SGHAT and CDR2 as FQNNGV. The CDR3, as DNA: TGTGCCAGCAGCTTAGCCCTTACTAGCACAGATACGCAGTATTTT. Translating gives CASSLALTSTDTQYF.

The chain employs TRBV4-3 and TRBJ2-4; D might be TRBD2 (6 bases). The germline CDR1 and CDR2 sequences are LGHNA and YSLEER. Trimming shortened V by 0 bases and J by 6 bases, and 9 bases separated the two germline ends. The CDR3 totals 14 residues. For the CDR3, the DNA is TGCGCCAGCAGCCAAGAACTAGCTTTAAACATTCAGTACTTC. Translated, it gives CASSQELALNIQYF.

The J gene is TRBJ1-1, the V gene TRBV15; D unresolved. Germline V lookup: CDR1 LNHNV, CDR2 YYDKDF (reference sequence). The CDR3 spans 15 residues. The V end was cut by 4 bases, the J end by 1 base, with 13 bases between. The CDR3 protein is CATSITYQTNTEAFF. The CDR3, as DNA: TGTGCCACCAGCATTACTTACCAAACGAACACTGAAGCTTTCTTT.

This clone turned up a few times. This rearrangement joins TRBV29-1 to TRBJ1-4; a possible D gene is TRBD1 (6 bases). Germline assignment: CDR1 SQVTM and CDR2 ANQGSEA. V was cut by 5 bases and J by 0 bases, with 19 bases left in between. CDR3 length: 17 residues. The CDR3: CSVKGIQGTSTNEKLFF. In DNA form, the CDR3 reads TGCAGCGTTAAGGGAATACAGGGCACGTCAACTAATGAAAAACTGTTTTTT.

This rearrangement joins TRBV7-8 to TRBJ1-5, with D uncertain. V was cut by 1 base and J by 2 bases, with 12 bases left in between. Germline lookup yields CDR1 SGHVS and CDR2 FQNEAQ. The CDR3 sequence is 16 residues long. CDR3 DNA: TGTGCCAGCAGCTTAGATCTCGGGGTGGGCAATCAGCCCCAGCATTTT. As protein: CASSLDLGVGNQPQHF.

The chain has TRBV10-3 and TRBJ2-2; 7 nucleotides align to TRBD1. Germline CDR1 ENHRY, CDR2 SYGVKD. CDR3 length: 13 amino acids. V gave up 7 bases and J gave up 7 bases; unmatched junction bases: 6. DNA for the CDR3: TGTGCCATCAAGGTTACAGGGGTCGGGGAGCTGTTTTTT. It yields the protein CAIKVTGVGELFF.

This chain links TRBV28 with TRBJ2-3; 9 bases fit TRBD2. Germline V CDR1 and CDR2: MDHEN, SYDVKM. This CDR3 has 15 residues. V lost 2 bases and J lost 4; bases outside the gene matches: 4. The CDR3 region has the DNA TGTGCCAGCAGTTTACGGACTAGCGATTCAGATACGCAGTATTTT. Translation: CASSLRTSDSDTQYF.

This clone was counted between two and nine times. This sequence joins TRBV6-6 and TRBJ1-5; weak D call: TRBD1 (6 bases). V lost 6 bases, J lost 7 bases, and 10 bases lay in between. This CDR3 has 12 amino acids. Germline CDR1 is MNHNY and CDR2 is SVGAGI (reference sequence). The DNA of the CDR3 is TGTGCCAGCAGGACAGGTACGCAGCCCCAGCATTTT. Protein: CASRTGTQPQHF.

This clone appeared a few times. The rearrangement uses TRBV6-6 and TRBJ1-4, with 10 bases aligning to TRBD1. The V and J ends lost 6 bases and 6 bases, in that order; junction bases with no gene match: 7. The germline gives CDR1 MNHNY, CDR2 SVGAGI (reference sequence). The length of the CDR3 is 15 residues. CDR3 in amino acids: CASRRRGTGDEKLFF. Written as DNA, the CDR3 is TGTGCCAGCAGACGGCGCGGGACAGGGGATGAAAAACTGTTTTTT.

The genes are TRBV5-1 and TRBJ1-1; D not certain. Per the germline V gene, CDR1 is SGHRS and CDR2 is YFSETQ. V lost 1 base, J lost 0 bases, and 7 bases lay in between. The CDR3 loop spans 14 amino acids. As DNA, the CDR3 is TGCGCCAGCAGCTTGTCTGCAGTGAACACTGAAGCTTTCTTT. Translation: CASSLSAVNTEAFF. Supplemented by reference TRBV5-1 and TRBJ1-1, the full variable domain reads KAGVTQTPRYLIKTRGQQVTLSCSPISGHRSVSWYQQTPGQGLQFLFEYFSETQRNKGNFPGRFSGRQFSNSRSEMNVSTLELGDSALYLCASSLSAVNTEAFFGQGTRLTVV.

This clone was counted a few times. CDR3 DNA: TGTGCCAGCTCACTAGTGAAGGAGACTGAAGCTTTCTTT. Translating it yields CASSLVKETEAFF. The V call is TRBV18, the J call TRBJ1-1; no clear D gene. The germline V gene encodes CDR1 KGHSH and CDR2 LQKENI. The CDR3 is made up of 13 amino acids. V was cut by 4 bases and J by 5 bases, with 11 bases left in between.

The sample holds a few counts of this clone. The V and J genes are TRBV18 and TRBJ1-2, with D maybe TRBD1 (5 bases). Deletions cut 2 bases from V and 2 bases from J, with 18 bases between. The CDR3 length is 17 residues. In germline, CDR1 is KGHSH, CDR2 LQKENI. DNA for the CDR3: TGTGCCAGCTCACCATTCGATTGGGGGGACTACAACTATGGCTACACCTTC. It translates to CASSPFDWGDYNYGYTF.

The chain recombines TRBV9 with TRBJ2-2; D not certain. Trimming took 5 bases from V and 3 from J, leaving 5 bases between them. The CDR3 loop spans 12 amino acids. Germline loops: CDR1 SGDLS, CDR2 YYNGEE. DNA of the CDR3: TGTGCCAGCAGTACACACACCGGGGAGCTGTTTTTT. It is translated as CASSTHTGELFF. Based on the CDR3 plus reference TRBV9 and TRBJ2-2, the full variable domain is DSGVTQTPKHLITATGQRVTLRCSPRSGDLSVYWYQQSLDQGLQFLIQYYNGEERAKGNILERFSAQQFPDLHSELNLSSLELGDSALYFCASSTHTGELFFGEGSRLTVL.

A few counts support this clone. This chain connects TRBV29-1 to TRBJ1-1; D gene uncertain. Germline CDR1 reads SQVTM; CDR2 reads ANQGSEA. The CDR3 is 13 residues long. Trimming removed 5 bases from V and 2 bases from J, with 12 bases in between. The CDR3 coding sequence is TGCAGCGTTTGGACTCATTTTAACACTGAAGCTTTCTTT. This encodes CSVWTHFNTEAFF.

This clone was recorded a few times. The chain employs TRBV7-2 and TRBJ1-2; no clear D gene. Germline assignment: CDR1 SGHTA and CDR2 FQGNSA. This CDR3 comprises 13 residues. The ends were cut back, 4 bases at V and 10 bases at J, with 16 bases in the middle. The CDR3 sequence: CASSSLNRPTYTF. The CDR3 DNA sequence: TGTGCCAGCAGCTCTCTTAATCGCCCAACCTACACCTTC.

This clone was observed a handful of times. This chain links TRBV5-8 with TRBJ2-4; maybe TRBD1 (5 bases). The CDR3 is made up of 17 amino acids. Looked up from germline, CDR1 is SGHTS and CDR2 is YDEGEE. Trimming left V 4 bases short and J 0 bases short, with 17 bases between. The CDR3 DNA follows: TGTGCCAGCAGCCTTAACGTCGACAGCGTAGCCAAAAACATTCAGTACTTC. Its protein is CASSLNVDSVAKNIQYF.

The chain carries TRBV5-1 and TRBJ2-1, with TRBD1 identical over 12 bases. Germline CDR1 reads SGHRS; CDR2 reads YFSETQ. The CDR3 has 16 residues. V lost 4 bases to trimming and J lost 7 bases; unmatched junction nucleotides: 9. CDR3 in DNA: TGCGCCAGCAGCCGAGGGACAGGGGGCAGGAAGAATGAGCAGTTCTTC. Protein sequence: CASSRGTGGRKNEQFF.